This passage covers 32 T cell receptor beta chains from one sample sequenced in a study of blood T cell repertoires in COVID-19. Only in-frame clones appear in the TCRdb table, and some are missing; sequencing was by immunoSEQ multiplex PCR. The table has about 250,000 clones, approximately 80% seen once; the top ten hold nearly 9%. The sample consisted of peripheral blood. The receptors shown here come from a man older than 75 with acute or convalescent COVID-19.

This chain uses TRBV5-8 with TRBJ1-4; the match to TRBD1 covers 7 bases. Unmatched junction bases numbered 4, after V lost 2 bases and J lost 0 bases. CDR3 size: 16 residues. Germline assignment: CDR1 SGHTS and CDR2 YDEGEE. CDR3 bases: TGTGCCAGCAGCTTTTTAACAGGGGCAACTAATGAAAAACTGTTTTTT. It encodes CASSFLTGATNEKLFF.

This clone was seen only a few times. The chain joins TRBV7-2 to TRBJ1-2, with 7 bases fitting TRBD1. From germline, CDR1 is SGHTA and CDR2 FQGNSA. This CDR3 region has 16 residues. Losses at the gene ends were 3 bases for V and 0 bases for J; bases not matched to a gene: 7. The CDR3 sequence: CASSFPKGTANYGYTF. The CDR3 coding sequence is TGTGCCAGCAGCTTCCCTAAGGGGACAGCTAACTATGGCTACACCTTC.

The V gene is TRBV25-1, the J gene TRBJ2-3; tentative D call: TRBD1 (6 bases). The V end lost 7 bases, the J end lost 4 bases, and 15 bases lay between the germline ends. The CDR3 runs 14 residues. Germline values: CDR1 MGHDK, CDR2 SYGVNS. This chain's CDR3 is CASTGQPSADTQYF. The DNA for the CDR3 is TGTGCCAGCACCGGACAGCCTAGTGCAGATACGCAGTATTTT. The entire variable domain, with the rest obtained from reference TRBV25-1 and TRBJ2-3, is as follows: EADIYQTPRYLVIGTGKKITLECSQTMGHDKMYWYQQDPGMELHLIHYSYGVNSTEKGDLSSESTVSRIRTEHFPLTLESARPSHTSQYLCASTGQPSADTQYFGPGTRLTVL.

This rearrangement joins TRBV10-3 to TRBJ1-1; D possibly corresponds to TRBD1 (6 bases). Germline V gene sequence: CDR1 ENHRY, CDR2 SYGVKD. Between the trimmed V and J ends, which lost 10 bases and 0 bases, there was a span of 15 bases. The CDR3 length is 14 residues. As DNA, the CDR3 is TGTGCCACCAGGGGACTAGCGATGAACACTGAAGCTTTCTTT. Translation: CATRGLAMNTEAFF.

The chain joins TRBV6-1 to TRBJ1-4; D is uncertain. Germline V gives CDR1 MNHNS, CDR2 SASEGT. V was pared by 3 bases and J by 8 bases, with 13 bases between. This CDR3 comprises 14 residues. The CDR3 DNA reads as TGTGCCAGCAGTGAGGGAAGGAGGTGGGAAAAACTGTTTTTT. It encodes CASSEGRRWEKLFF.

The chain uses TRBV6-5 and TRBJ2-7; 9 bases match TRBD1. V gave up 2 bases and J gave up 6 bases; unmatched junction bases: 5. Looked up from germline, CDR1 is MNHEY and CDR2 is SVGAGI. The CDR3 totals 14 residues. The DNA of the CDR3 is TGTGCCAGCAGTTACAAATCGGACAGGGGCGAGCAGTACTTC. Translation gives CASSYKSDRGEQYF.

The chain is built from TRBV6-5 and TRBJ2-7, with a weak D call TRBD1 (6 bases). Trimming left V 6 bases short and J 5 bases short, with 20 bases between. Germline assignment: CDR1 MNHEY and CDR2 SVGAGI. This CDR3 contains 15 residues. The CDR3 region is CASSTSWGRSDEQYF. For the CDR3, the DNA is TGTGCCAGCAGCACCAGTTGGGGGCGCAGCGACGAGCAGTACTTC.

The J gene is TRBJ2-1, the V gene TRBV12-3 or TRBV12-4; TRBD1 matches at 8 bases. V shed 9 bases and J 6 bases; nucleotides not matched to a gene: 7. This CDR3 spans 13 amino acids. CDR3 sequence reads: CASGQGLGNEQFF. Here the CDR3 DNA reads TGTGCCAGTGGACAGGGCTTGGGCAATGAGCAGTTCTTC.

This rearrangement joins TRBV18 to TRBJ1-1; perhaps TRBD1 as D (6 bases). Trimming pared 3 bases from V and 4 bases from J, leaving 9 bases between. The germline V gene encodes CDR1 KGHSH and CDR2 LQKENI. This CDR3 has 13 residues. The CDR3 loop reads CASSPDRPTEAFF. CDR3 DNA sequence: TGTGCCAGCTCACCGGACAGACCCACTGAAGCTTTCTTT.

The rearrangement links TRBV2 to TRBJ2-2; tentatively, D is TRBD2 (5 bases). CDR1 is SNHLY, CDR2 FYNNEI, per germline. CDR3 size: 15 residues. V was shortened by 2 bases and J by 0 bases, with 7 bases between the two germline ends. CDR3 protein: CASSERGPNTGELFF. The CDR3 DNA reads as TGTGCCAGCAGTGAACGAGGGCCGAACACCGGGGAGCTGTTTTTT.

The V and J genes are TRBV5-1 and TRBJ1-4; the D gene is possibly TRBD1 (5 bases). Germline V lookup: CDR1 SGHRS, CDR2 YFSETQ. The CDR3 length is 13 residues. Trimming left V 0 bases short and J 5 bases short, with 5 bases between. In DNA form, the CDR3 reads TGCGCCAGCAGCTTGGGACAGAATGAAAAACTGTTTTTT. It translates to CASSLGQNEKLFF.

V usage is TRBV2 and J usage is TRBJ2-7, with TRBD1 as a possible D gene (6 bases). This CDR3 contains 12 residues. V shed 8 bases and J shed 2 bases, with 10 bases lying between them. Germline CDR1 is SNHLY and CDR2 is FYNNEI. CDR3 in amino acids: CASAGDTYEQYF. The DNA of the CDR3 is TGTGCCAGCGCCGGGGACACCTACGAGCAGTACTTC.

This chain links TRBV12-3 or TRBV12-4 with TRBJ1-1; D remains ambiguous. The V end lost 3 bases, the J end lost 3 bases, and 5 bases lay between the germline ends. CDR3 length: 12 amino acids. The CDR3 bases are TGTGCCAGCAGTTTTCGGTACACTGAAGCTTTCTTT. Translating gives CASSFRYTEAFF.

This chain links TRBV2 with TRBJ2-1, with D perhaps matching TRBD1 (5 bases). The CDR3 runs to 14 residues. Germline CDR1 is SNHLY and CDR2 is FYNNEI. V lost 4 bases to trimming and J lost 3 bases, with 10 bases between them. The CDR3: CASSATGRYNEQFF. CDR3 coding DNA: TGTGCCAGCAGTGCAACAGGCCGCTACAATGAGCAGTTCTTC.

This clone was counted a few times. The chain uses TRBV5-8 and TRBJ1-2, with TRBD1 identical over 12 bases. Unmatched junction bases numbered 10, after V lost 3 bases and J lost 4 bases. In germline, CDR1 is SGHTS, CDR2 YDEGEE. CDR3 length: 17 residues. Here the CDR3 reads CASSYPGQGAFLYGYTF. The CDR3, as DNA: TGTGCCAGCAGCTACCCGGGACAGGGGGCGTTCCTCTATGGCTACACCTTC.

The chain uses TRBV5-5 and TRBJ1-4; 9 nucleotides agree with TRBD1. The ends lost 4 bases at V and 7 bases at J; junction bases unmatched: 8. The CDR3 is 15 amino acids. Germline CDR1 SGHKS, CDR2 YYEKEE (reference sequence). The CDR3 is CASSLFRDRAEKLFF. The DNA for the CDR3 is TGTGCCAGCAGCCTCTTTAGGGACAGGGCTGAAAAACTGTTTTTT.

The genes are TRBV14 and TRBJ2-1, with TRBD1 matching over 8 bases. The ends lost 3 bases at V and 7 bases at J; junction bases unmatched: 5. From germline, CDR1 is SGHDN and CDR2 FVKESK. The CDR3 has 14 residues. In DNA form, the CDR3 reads TGTGCCAGCAGCCAGTGGACAGGGAAGAATGAGCAGTTCTTC. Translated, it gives CASSQWTGKNEQFF.

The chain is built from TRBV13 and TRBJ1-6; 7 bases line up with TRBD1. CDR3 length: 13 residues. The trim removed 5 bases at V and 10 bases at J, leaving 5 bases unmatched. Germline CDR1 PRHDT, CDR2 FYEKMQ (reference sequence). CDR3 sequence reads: CASSGRDRSPLHF. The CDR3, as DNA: TGTGCCAGCAGCGGAAGGGACAGATCACCCCTCCACTTT.

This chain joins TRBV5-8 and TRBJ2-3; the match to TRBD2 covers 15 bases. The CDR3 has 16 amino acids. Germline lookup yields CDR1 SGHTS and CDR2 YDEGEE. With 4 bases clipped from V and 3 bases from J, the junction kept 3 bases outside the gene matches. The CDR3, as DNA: TGTGCCAGCAGCCGCGGGACTAGCGGGGGGACAGATACGCAGTATTTT. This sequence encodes CASSRGTSGGTDTQYF.

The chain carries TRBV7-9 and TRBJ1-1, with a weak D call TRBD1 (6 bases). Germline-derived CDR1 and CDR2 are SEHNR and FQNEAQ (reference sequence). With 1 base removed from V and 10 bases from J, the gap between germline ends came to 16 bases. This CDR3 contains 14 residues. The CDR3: CASSLGDKGFRAFF. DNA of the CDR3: TGTGCCAGCAGCTTAGGGGACAAGGGATTTAGAGCTTTCTTT.

This CDR3 reads CASSQIRGQETQYF. Written as DNA, the CDR3 is TGTGCCAGCAGTCAAATCAGAGGACAAGAGACCCAGTACTTC. The J gene is TRBJ2-5, the V gene TRBV6-5, with D unresolved. The V gene lost 5 bases and the J gene lost 2 bases, with 12 bases spanning the gap. CDR1 is MNHEY, CDR2 SVGAGI, per germline. The CDR3 has 14 residues.

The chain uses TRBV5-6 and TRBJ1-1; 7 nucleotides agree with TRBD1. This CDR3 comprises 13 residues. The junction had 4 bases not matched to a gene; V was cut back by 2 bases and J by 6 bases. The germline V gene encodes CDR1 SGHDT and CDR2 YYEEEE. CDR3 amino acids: CASSLQGSPEAFF. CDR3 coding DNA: TGTGCCAGCAGCTTACAGGGGTCTCCTGAAGCTTTCTTT.

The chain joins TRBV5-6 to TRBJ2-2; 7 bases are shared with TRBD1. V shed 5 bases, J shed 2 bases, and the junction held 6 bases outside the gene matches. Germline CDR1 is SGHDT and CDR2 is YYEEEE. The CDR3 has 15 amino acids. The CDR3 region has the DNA TGTGCCAGCAGGACGGGACAGCAAAACACCGGGGAGCTGTTTTTT. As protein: CASRTGQQNTGELFF.

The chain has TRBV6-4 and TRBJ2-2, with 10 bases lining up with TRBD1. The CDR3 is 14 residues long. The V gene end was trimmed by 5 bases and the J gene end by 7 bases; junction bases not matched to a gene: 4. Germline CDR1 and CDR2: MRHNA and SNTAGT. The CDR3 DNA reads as TGTGCCAGCAGTTCGGGACAGGGGTTCGGGGAGCTGTTTTTT. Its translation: CASSSGQGFGELFF.

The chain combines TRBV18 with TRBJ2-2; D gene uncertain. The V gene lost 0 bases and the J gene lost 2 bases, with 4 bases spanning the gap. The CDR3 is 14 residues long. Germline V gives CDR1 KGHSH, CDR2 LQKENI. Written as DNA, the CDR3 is TGTGCCAGCTCACCACCGTCAAACACCGGGGAGCTGTTTTTT. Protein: CASSPPSNTGELFF.

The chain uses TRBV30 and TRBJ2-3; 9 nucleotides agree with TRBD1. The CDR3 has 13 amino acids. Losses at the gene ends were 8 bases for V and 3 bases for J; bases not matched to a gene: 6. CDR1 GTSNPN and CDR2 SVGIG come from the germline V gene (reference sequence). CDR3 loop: CATMGQGTDTQYF. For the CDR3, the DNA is TGTGCCACTATGGGACAGGGTACAGATACGCAGTATTTT.

DNA for the CDR3: TGTGCCAGCAGCCCCCGGGACAGGGCTGAAAAACTGTTTTTT. Protein: CASSPRDRAEKLFF. This rearrangement joins TRBV11-3 to TRBJ1-4; 9 bases align to TRBD1. This CDR3 is built from 14 residues. V shed 5 bases and J 7 bases; nucleotides not matched to a gene: 5. Germline V gene sequence: CDR1 SGHNT, CDR2 YENEEA.

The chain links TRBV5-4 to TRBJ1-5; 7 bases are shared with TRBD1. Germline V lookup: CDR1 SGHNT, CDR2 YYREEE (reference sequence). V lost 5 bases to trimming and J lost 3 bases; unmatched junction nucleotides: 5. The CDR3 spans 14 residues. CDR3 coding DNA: TGTGCCAGCAGTTCCGGGACAGCCAATCAGCCCCAGCATTTT. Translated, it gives CASSSGTANQPQHF. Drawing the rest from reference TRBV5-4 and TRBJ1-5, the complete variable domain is ETGVTQSPTHLIKTRGQQVTLRCSSQSGHNTVSWYQQALGQGPQFIFQYYREEENGRGNFPPRFSGLQFPNYSSELNVNALELDDSALYLCASSSGTANQPQHFGDGTRLSIL.

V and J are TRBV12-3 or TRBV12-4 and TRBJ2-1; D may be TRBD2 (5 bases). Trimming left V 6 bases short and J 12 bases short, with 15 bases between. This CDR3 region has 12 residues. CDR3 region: CASRSRDLGQFF. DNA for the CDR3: TGTGCCAGCAGGTCACGGGATTTAGGGCAGTTCTTC.

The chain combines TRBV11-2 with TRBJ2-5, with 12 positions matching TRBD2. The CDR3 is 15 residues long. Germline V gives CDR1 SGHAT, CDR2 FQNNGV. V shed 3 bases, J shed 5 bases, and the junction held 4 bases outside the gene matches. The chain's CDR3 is CASSLTSGSRETQYF. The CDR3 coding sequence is TGTGCCAGCAGCTTGACTAGCGGGAGTCGGGAGACCCAGTACTTC.

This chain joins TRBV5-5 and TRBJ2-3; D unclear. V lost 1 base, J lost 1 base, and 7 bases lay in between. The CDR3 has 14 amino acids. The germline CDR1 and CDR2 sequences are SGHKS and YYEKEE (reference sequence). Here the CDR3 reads CASSLLRGTDTQYF. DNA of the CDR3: TGTGCCAGCAGCTTGTTACGGGGCACAGATACGCAGTATTTT.

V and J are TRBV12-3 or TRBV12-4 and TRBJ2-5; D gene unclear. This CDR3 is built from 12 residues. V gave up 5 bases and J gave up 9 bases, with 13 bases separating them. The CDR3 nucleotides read TGTGCCAGCAGTCCAGGCCGGCGAGCCCAGTACTTC. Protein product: CASSPGRRAQYF.